These T cell receptor beta chains were read from a single sample in a study of blood T cells in healthy people across ages. TCRdb reprocessed the 5' RACE reads with MiXCR, giving one entry per CDR3 protein. Among almost 800,000 distinct CDR3 sequences listed, roughly 64% were seen once. The material sequenced was blood. All receptors derive from a man younger than 40 in good health. Each CDR3 is given with its conserved first and last residue. D genes are given only for firm matches. Clone size is not always given. Where it is, it says once, few, many or a class for expanded clones.

J,D,V,size,DNA,CDR3
TRBJ2-1,-,TRBV24-1,-,TGTGCCACCAGTGATTTCGTCGGGGGTGAGCAGTTCTTC,CATSDFVGGEQFF
TRBJ2-1,-,TRBV6-5,-,TGTGCCAGCAGCCGGAAAAGCGGGTACAATGAGCAGTTCTTC,CASSRKSGYNEQFF
TRBJ2-7,TRBD1,TRBV7-2,-,TGTGCCAACAGCTCGGGGACAGAGCTCTACGAGCAGTACTTC,CANSSGTELYEQYF
TRBJ2-1,-,TRBV10-3,few,TGTGCCTCCAGGCCGTCGGGGGCGGGAGACAATGAGCAGTTCTTC,CASRPSGAGDNEQFF
TRBJ2-7,-,TRBV2,-,TGTGCCAGCAGTGAAGCGCTTAGTGGACATTCCTACGAGCAGTACTTC,CASSEALSGHSYEQYF
TRBJ2-3,TRBD2,TRBV5-4,-,TGTGCCAGCAGCTTGCGAGCGGGGGGGATCACAGATACGCAGTATTTT,CASSLRAGGITDTQYF
TRBJ2-3,-,TRBV11-2,many,TGTGCCAGCAGCTTAGCCGGGGCGGGGTCGCGGCCAGATACGCAGTATTTT,CASSLAGAGSRPDTQYF
TRBJ2-5,-,TRBV10-3,-,TGTGCCACGCAGTCGATGCGTGGTGAGACCCAGTACTTC,CATQSMRGETQYF
TRBJ1-2,TRBD1,TRBV27,-,TGTGCCAGCAACCCCGGGACAGGGTCCCCAGGGCTTCCCGGCTACACCTTC,CASNPGTGSPGLPGYTF
TRBJ2-4,TRBD2,TRBV20-1,-,TGCAGTGCTAGAGCTCCGGGACTAGCTACCCAGTACTTC,CSARAPGLATQYF
TRBJ2-3,TRBD2,TRBV11-1,once,TGTGCCAGCAGCTTTGCCCTTAGCGGGGGGGCCTTGGATACGCAGTATTTT,CASSFALSGGALDTQYF
TRBJ2-7,-,TRBV7-3,once,TGTGCCAGCAGCTTAACGGTAGGCGGGGACGAGCAGTACTTC,CASSLTVGGDEQYF
TRBJ2-3,-,TRBV2,once,TGTGCCGGCAGTAGGGGAAATCAGGATACGCAGTATTTT,CAGSRGNQDTQYF
TRBJ2-1,-,TRBV7-2,-,TGTGCCAGCAGCTTAACAGGGTGGAATGAGCAGTTCTTC,CASSLTGWNEQFF
TRBJ2-1,-,TRBV27,few,TGTGCCAGCAAGGGACATGAGCAGTTCTTC,CASKGHEQFF
TRBJ2-5,-,TRBV6-1,-,TGTGCCAGCAGCTCCCCCCGACAGTATTCGTACCAAGAGACCCAGTACTTC,CASSSPRQYSYQETQYF
TRBJ1-5,-,TRBV20-1,-,TGCAGTGCTGTTTCAGCAGGGTCTCGTCAGCCCCAGCATTTT,CSAVSAGSRQPQHF
TRBJ2-7,TRBD1,TRBV7-2,-,TGTGCCAGCAGCTCCCACAGGGGCGCCGACGAGCAGTACTTC,CASSSHRGADEQYF
TRBJ2-3,-,TRBV5-1,-,TGCGCCAGCATCGGCGGGGCCTCAGATACGCAGTATTTT,CASIGGASDTQYF
TRBJ1-2,-,TRBV29-1,-,TGCAGCGCGGTGTATGGGGGCGAGGGCTACACCTTC,CSAVYGGEGYTF
TRBJ1-5,-,TRBV7-9,-,TGTGCCAGCAGTCAGTCCTGGCAGCCCCAGCATTTT,CASSQSWQPQHF
TRBJ1-6,TRBD1,TRBV20-1,once,TGCAGTGCACGGGACAGACTTAATTCACCCCTCCACTTT,CSARDRLNSPLHF
TRBJ2-7,-,TRBV7-8,-,TGTGCCAGCAGCTTAGTTGCGGTCGCGGGTCCCAACTACGAGCAGTACTTC,CASSLVAVAGPNYEQYF
TRBJ2-1,-,TRBV6-2/TRBV6-3,-,TGTGCCAGCAGTTGCGGGGGCTCGGGGCTCGGCAATGAGCAGTTCTTC,CASSCGGSGLGNEQFF
TRBJ2-6,-,TRBV12-3/TRBV12-4,-,TGTGCCAGCAGTTTATCCGTTCCTTCTGGGGCCAACGTCCTGACTTTC,CASSLSVPSGANVLTF
TRBJ2-1,-,TRBV20-1,-,TGCAGTGCTAGAGAGGACCCCGAGCAGTTCTTC,CSAREDPEQFF
TRBJ2-3,-,TRBV20-1,-,TGCAGTGTTACCAGGGAAAGCACAGATACGCAGTATTTT,CSVTRESTDTQYF
TRBJ1-3,-,TRBV5-1,-,TGCGCCAGCAGAGGGGCAGGGGCCTCTGGAAACACCATATATTTT,CASRGAGASGNTIYF
TRBJ2-7,TRBD1,TRBV7-9,few,TGTGCCAGCAGCTTTGAGGGGGGACAGGGAACCCGATCGACCTACGAGCAGTACTTC,CASSFEGGQGTRSTYEQYF
TRBJ2-1,-,TRBV29-1,few,TGCAGCGTCCTGGGAGGATCCTTATACAATGAGCAGTTCTTC,CSVLGGSLYNEQFF